This entry is about one TCR beta chain. This clonotype turned up a few times. Its antigen is unknown. No much larger clonotype is one base removed from it; base qualities were not supplied. The cysteine opens and the phenylalanine closes a CDR3 of 15 amino acids. Here the CDR3 DNA is all that survives: 45 bases in frame from base 1. CDR1 is given as LNHNV and CDR2 as YYDKDF, both from the germline V gene (reference sequence). V loses 3 bases, J loses 6 bases, and the germline ends lie 14 bases apart. The library came from RT-PCR. Reads for this sample came from a NextSeq 550. TCRdb trimmed the raw reads at Q25, called clones with MiXCR and kept productive beta chains. Every CDR3 protein is listed once, alongside the most common genes and DNA of its rows. In all, the sample holds about a million distinct CDR3 sequences, and 15% to 20% of those were seen once. The ten largest make up under 6.5% of the sample.

The data originate from a study of patients and donors after allogeneic stem cell transplantation (TCRdb year 2020). The specimen sequenced was blood, either unsorted or a sorted T cell fraction (not recorded which). This TCR was recovered from a human donor who was either an allogeneic HSCT recipient or a stem cell or donor lymphocyte infusion donor (not recorded which). It is not recorded whose cells these are; they may come from a transplant donor. The chain couples TRBV15 to TRBJ1-4; too little of a D gene remains to name it. CDR3 loop: CATSRDRRRDEKLFF. The DNA is TGTGCCACCAGCAGGGATAGACGGAGAGATGAAAAACTGTTTTTT.